Below are 24 T cell receptor beta chains sequenced from a single sample in a study of cytomegalovirus exposure and HLA in healthy donors. Researchers ran the PCR with 60 Vbeta and 13 Jbeta primers. Profiling relied on immunoSEQ multiplex PCR, and the TCRdb table lists in-frame clones only, not all of them. The table includes 120,000 or so clones, 75% to 85% detected once. Sequencing used PBMCs. All receptors come from a woman aged 45-59 years in good health and CMV-seropositive.

V gene TRBV10-3 combines with J gene TRBJ1-2; D possibly corresponds to TRBD1 (6 bases). The CDR3 runs 14 residues. Germline assignment: CDR1 ENHRY and CDR2 SYGVKD. Between the trimmed V and J ends, which lost 6 bases and 5 bases, there was a span of 16 bases. CDR3 nucleotide sequence: TGTGCCATCAGAGACAGGTTCCCCGATTATGGCTACACCTTC. Amino acids: CAIRDRFPDYGYTF.

The chain uses TRBV11-3 and TRBJ2-7; D might be TRBD1 (5 bases). CDR3 length equals 16 residues. Germline V CDR1 and CDR2: SGHNT, YENEEA. V was cut by 4 bases and J by 2 bases, with 18 bases left in between. As DNA, the CDR3 is TGTGCCAGCAGCTCCCCGCCCCACCAGGGCACCTACGAGCAGTACTTC. It specifies CASSSPPHQGTYEQYF.

This clone has a handful of counts. The gene calls are TRBV5-6 and TRBJ1-6, with D possibly TRBD1 on 6 matching bases. CDR3 length: 17 residues. Trimming shortened V by 3 bases and J by 7 bases, and 20 bases separated the two germline ends. Per the germline V gene, CDR1 is SGHDT and CDR2 is YYEEEE. The CDR3 nucleotides are TGTGCCAGCAGCTCTTTCACCCTGGGGGCGCAGAATTCACCCCTCCACTTT. It yields the protein CASSSFTLGAQNSPLHF.

This clone is a singleton in its sample. This chain connects TRBV15 to TRBJ1-3, with D maybe TRBD1 (5 bases). CDR1 is LNHNV, CDR2 YYDKDF, per germline (reference sequence). The CDR3 is 15 amino acids. V was trimmed by 5 bases and J by 10 bases, leaving 21 bases between them. CDR3 sequence reads: CATSGRVGRARTIYF. In nucleotides, the CDR3 is TGTGCCACCAGCGGACGAGTCGGCAGGGCCCGGACCATATATTTT.

V usage is TRBV7-2 and J usage is TRBJ1-2; tentatively, D is TRBD1 (5 bases). Looked up from germline, CDR1 is SGHTA and CDR2 is FQGNSA. The CDR3 contains 14 residues. The V and J ends lost 8 bases and 7 bases respectively, with 20 bases between them. CDR3 loop: CASRSDAGVGGYTF. CDR3 nucleotides: TGTGCCAGCCGTTCGGACGCGGGGGTAGGTGGCTACACCTTC. Variable domain in full (rest from reference TRBV7-2 and TRBJ1-2): GAGVSQSPSNKVTEKGKDVELRCDPISGHTALYWYRQSLGQGLEFLIYFQGNSAPDKSGLPSDRFSAERTGGSVSTLTIQRTQQEDSAVYLCASRSDAGVGGYTFGSGTRLTVV.

The genes are TRBV5-1 and TRBJ1-1; 8 positions agree with TRBD1. The germline V gene encodes CDR1 SGHRS and CDR2 YFSETQ. This CDR3 comprises 14 residues. Trimming cost V 6 bases and J 2 bases; bases outside gene matches: 6. The CDR3 loop is CASTRTGSNTEAFF. CDR3 DNA sequence: TGCGCCAGCACCAGGACAGGGAGTAACACTGAAGCTTTCTTT.

This clone has a handful of counts. The chain joins TRBV4-2 to TRBJ2-7; no reliable D call. The germline V gene has CDR1 LGHNA and CDR2 YNFKEQ. This CDR3 is 15 amino acids long. Trimming removed 4 bases at V and 1 base at J, with 14 bases between. CDR3 DNA: TGTGCCAGCAGCCCGCGCGCGGCGACGTCCTACGAGCAGTACTTC. Protein product: CASSPRAATSYEQYF.

The count of this clone is one. CDR3 protein: CSGRQTGELFF. The CDR3 bases are TGCAGCGGGCGACAGACCGGGGAGCTGTTTTTT. The chain couples TRBV29-1 to TRBJ2-2; weak D call: TRBD1 (5 bases). The V gene lost 7 bases and the J gene lost 5 bases, with 8 bases spanning the gap. This CDR3 is built from 11 residues. The V gene's germline CDR1 is SQVTM and CDR2 ANQGSEA.

This chain connects TRBV5-1 to TRBJ2-7, with a possible D match to TRBD1 (6 bases). The CDR3 is 13 residues long. The V end lost 2 bases, the J end lost 2 bases, and 8 bases lay between the germline ends. Germline loops: CDR1 SGHRS, CDR2 YFSETQ. As DNA, the CDR3 is TGCGCCAGCAGCTTACAGGGTCCCTACGAGCAGTACTTC. The encoded protein is CASSLQGPYEQYF.

The chain combines TRBV10-2 with TRBJ1-3; D gene uncertain. V lost 6 bases and J 0 bases, leaving 6 bases between the germline ends. The V gene's germline CDR1 is WSHSY and CDR2 SAAADI. The CDR3 consists of 13 residues. CDR3 nucleotides: TGCGCCAGCAGCCCGTTCTCTGGAAACACCATATATTTT. It is translated as CASSPFSGNTIYF.

The chain employs TRBV5-5 and TRBJ2-7; D is undetermined. The CDR3 covers 10 residues. Germline-derived CDR1 and CDR2 are SGHKS and YYEKEE (reference sequence). Between the trimmed V and J ends, which lost 10 bases and 3 bases, there was a span of 8 bases. The CDR3: CAPPGYEQYF. CDR3 nucleotides: TGTGCCCCTCCCGGCTACGAGCAGTACTTC.

This clone was observed a handful of times. The chain is built from TRBV4-1 and TRBJ1-1; D uncertain. The CDR3 has 14 amino acids. CDR1 and CDR2 from the germline V gene are MGHRA and YSYEKL. Trimming removed 1 base at V and 7 bases at J, with 13 bases between. CDR3 bases: TGCGCCAGCAGCCAAGTTAGAACAGATAATGAAGCTTTCTTT. Protein: CASSQVRTDNEAFF.

In its sample, this clone was seen many times. The chain links TRBV7-2 to TRBJ2-7; D may be TRBD2 (5 bases). V shed 1 base and J shed 5 bases, with 12 bases lying between them. The CDR3 sequence is 14 residues long. Germline CDR1 SGHTA, CDR2 FQGNSA. The CDR3 protein is CASSLVASFHEQYF. The DNA for the CDR3 is TGTGCCAGCAGCTTAGTGGCTAGCTTCCACGAGCAGTACTTC.

The CDR3 coding sequence is TGTGCCAGTAGGGGCGGTGGGGGGGCCTTTCGGGCTGAAGCTTTCTTT. Residues: CASRGGGGAFRAEAFF. The chain carries TRBV19 and TRBJ1-1; possibly TRBD1 for D (6 bases). Germline-derived CDR1 and CDR2 are LNHDA and SQIVND (reference sequence). With 6 bases removed from V and 6 bases from J, the gap between germline ends came to 23 bases. This CDR3 comprises 16 residues.

CDR3 in amino acids: CASSQVPGRKGDGYTF. For the CDR3, the DNA is TGCGCCAGCAGCCAAGTCCCAGGGAGGAAAGGTGATGGCTACACCTTC. The chain carries TRBV4-1 and TRBJ1-2; a weak D match, TRBD1 (5 bases). CDR1 MGHRA and CDR2 YSYEKL come from the germline V gene. This CDR3 contains 16 residues. The ends were cut back, 1 base at V and 6 bases at J, with 18 bases in the middle.

The V and J genes are TRBV13 and TRBJ1-4, with D hard to call. This CDR3 is 15 amino acids long. Per germline, CDR1 PRHDT and CDR2 FYEKMQ (reference sequence). With 1 base removed from V and 8 bases from J, the gap between germline ends came to 14 bases. CDR3: CASSLDRATREKLFF. The CDR3 region has the DNA TGTGCCAGCAGCTTAGACCGAGCCACTAGGGAAAAACTGTTTTTT.

This clone was seen only a few times. V and J are TRBV12-5 and TRBJ2-7; D gene ambiguous. Trimming pared 1 base from V and 6 bases from J, leaving 13 bases between. The CDR3 spans 14 residues. The V gene's germline CDR1 is LGHNT and CDR2 FRNRAP. CDR3 nucleotides: TGTGCTAGTGGTTTGGCCGCGTGGGCCTGCGAGCAGTACTTC. Its translation is CASGLAAWACEQYF.

The V and J genes are TRBV6-5 and TRBJ2-3, with D maybe TRBD2 (7 bases). V lost 2 bases, J lost 5 bases, and 11 bases lay in between. The CDR3 spans 14 residues. From germline, CDR1 is MNHEY and CDR2 SVGAGI. The DNA of the CDR3 is TGTGCCAGCAGTTACCGGGGGGCGGGAGATACGCAGTATTTT. Translated, it gives CASSYRGAGDTQYF.

V usage is TRBV6-5 and J usage is TRBJ2-4; TRBD1 matches at 7 bases. The germline V gene has CDR1 MNHEY and CDR2 SVGAGI. This CDR3 has 14 residues. The junction had 5 bases not matched to a gene; V was cut back by 7 bases and J by 2 bases. CDR3: CASKQGMTKNIQYF. The DNA for the CDR3 is TGTGCCAGCAAACAGGGGATGACCAAAAACATTCAGTACTTC.

The rearrangement joins TRBV5-1 to TRBJ2-2; tentative D call: TRBD2 (6 bases). CDR1 and CDR2 (germline): SGHRS, YFSETQ. Trimming left V 0 bases short and J 6 bases short, with 15 bases between. The CDR3 runs to 16 residues. The CDR3 DNA sequence: TGCGCCAGCAGCTTGGCTTTTACTAGCTCCGCCGGGGAGCTGTTTTTT. Translation gives CASSLAFTSSAGELFF.

This chain links TRBV5-1 with TRBJ1-1; the D gene is possibly TRBD1 (5 bases). Germline-derived CDR1 and CDR2 are SGHRS and YFSETQ. The CDR3 consists of 14 residues. V lost 4 bases and J 7 bases, leaving 17 bases between the germline ends. The CDR3 sequence: CASSRGEGSGEAFF. CDR3 bases: TGCGCCAGCAGCCGGGGGGAGGGATCAGGTGAAGCTTTCTTT.

A few counts support this clone. The rearrangement links TRBV18 to TRBJ1-1, with D tentatively TRBD1 (6 bases). In germline, CDR1 is KGHSH, CDR2 LQKENI. The CDR3 runs to 14 residues. V was clipped by 6 bases and J by 1 base, with 12 bases between them. The CDR3 region has the DNA TGTGCCAGCTCCCGGGGGGCAGGGAACACTGAAGCTTTCTTT. Encoded protein: CASSRGAGNTEAFF.

This chain uses TRBV5-1 with TRBJ2-3; TRBD1 agrees at 9 bases. The germline V gene has CDR1 SGHRS and CDR2 YFSETQ. J was trimmed by 1 base and V by 2 bases; bases with no gene match: 2. The CDR3 covers 15 residues. CDR3 coding DNA: TGCGCCAGCAGCTTCGGACAGGGGCGCACAGATACGCAGTATTTT. It is translated as CASSFGQGRTDTQYF.

In DNA form, the CDR3 reads TGTGCCAGCAGGTCGACAGAGGACTATGGCTACACCTTC. It is translated as CASRSTEDYGYTF. V is TRBV7-2 and J is TRBJ1-2, with D perhaps TRBD1 (5 bases). This CDR3 has 13 amino acids. CDR1 SGHTA and CDR2 FQGNSA come from the germline V gene. Deletions cut 6 bases from V and 3 bases from J, with 11 bases between.